These 13 T cell receptor beta chains were sequenced from one sample in a study of cytomegalovirus exposure and HLA in healthy donors (dated by TCRdb to the late 2010s). Library construction relied on the immunoSEQ multiplex PCR assay. The multiplex PCR relied on a mix of 60 forward primers for TCR Vbeta segments and 13 reverse primers for TCR Jbeta segments. TCRdb provides this immuneACCESS table in a form limited to in-frame rearrangements. Some clones are lacking; in checked studies, under half of them reflect an unresolved V gene, and why the rest are absent is not known. This sample comprises about 130,000 clones, 83% of them detected only once. The top ten constitute over 0.95% of the sample. Source material: PBMCs. These receptors came from a girl aged 2-9 years in good health and CMV-seronegative.

The chain joins TRBV9 to TRBJ1-3, with D perhaps TRBD1 (5 bases). CDR3 size: 15 residues. The V end was cut by 0 bases, the J end by 2 bases, with 9 bases between. Germline V CDR1 and CDR2: SGDLS, YYNGEE. In nucleotides, the CDR3 is TGTGCCAGCAGCGTAGTGGGGGAGGCTGGAAACACCATATATTTT. Residues: CASSVVGEAGNTIYF.

The chain recombines TRBV7-9 with TRBJ1-1; possible D gene TRBD1, 6 bases. Trimming shortened V by 2 bases and J by 1 base, and 17 bases separated the two germline ends. The CDR3 is made up of 17 amino acids. CDR1 is SEHNR and CDR2 is FQNEAQ in the germline V gene (reference sequence). CDR3 DNA: TGTGCCAGCAGCTTATTCCCATCTCAGGGGAAGAACACTGAAGCTTTCTTT. This gives the protein CASSLFPSQGKNTEAFF.

The rearrangement links TRBV5-6 to TRBJ2-2; 7 bases line up with TRBD1. Germline CDR1 is SGHDT and CDR2 is YYEEEE. J lost 2 bases, V lost 2 bases, and 6 bases had no gene match. The length of the CDR3 is 16 residues. The CDR3 sequence: CASSFTRQGNTGELFF. CDR3 in DNA: TGTGCCAGCAGCTTTACCAGACAGGGAAACACCGGGGAGCTGTTTTTT. The whole variable domain, remainder taken from reference TRBV5-6 and TRBJ2-2, is DAGVTQSPTHLIKTRGQQVTLRCSPKSGHDTVSWYQQALGQGPQFIFQYYEEEERQRGNFPDRFSGHQFPNYSSELNVNALLLGDSALYLCASSFTRQGNTGELFFGEGSRLTVL.

The V and J genes are TRBV29-1 and TRBJ2-7; 8 bases are a match to TRBD2. Germline CDR1 SQVTM, CDR2 ANQGSEA. V gave up 6 bases and J gave up 6 bases; unmatched junction bases: 13. This CDR3 has 14 amino acids. CDR3 in DNA: TGCAGCGTGGAACTAGCGGAAATACCTAGCGAGCAGTACTTC. It codes for CSVELAEIPSEQYF.

The chain carries TRBV27 and TRBJ2-6; TRBD2 aligns across 9 bases. Germline trimming cut 4 bases from V and 1 base from J; bases unmatched to any gene: 11. Germline CDR1 and CDR2: MNHEY and SMNVEV (reference sequence). The CDR3 has 19 amino acids. The DNA of the CDR3 is TGTGCCAGCAGTTGGGTAGCGGGGGACCTAATGTCTGGGGCCAACGTCCTGACTTTC. Translating gives CASSWVAGDLMSGANVLTF.

This chain uses TRBV9 with TRBJ2-7; D might be TRBD1 (5 bases). Between the trimmed V and J ends, which lost 3 bases and 4 bases, there was a span of 14 bases. Per the germline V gene, CDR1 is SGDLS and CDR2 is YYNGEE. The CDR3 spans 14 residues. As DNA, the CDR3 is TGTGCCAGCAGCGCACAGGATCGAAGGTACGAGCAGTACTTC. It is translated as CASSAQDRRYEQYF.

The table lists this clone with a count of one. The genes are TRBV28 and TRBJ2-4, with 10 bases aligning to TRBD1. The CDR3 loop spans 15 amino acids. With V trimmed by 6 bases and J by 5 bases, 7 bases remained unmatched. Germline loops: CDR1 MDHEN, CDR2 SYDVKM. The CDR3 here is CASSIAGQGQNIQYF. For the CDR3, the DNA is TGTGCCAGCAGCATAGCGGGACAGGGGCAAAACATTCAGTACTTC. The full variable domain, completed using reference TRBV28 and TRBJ2-4, is DVKVTQSSRYLVKRTGEKVFLECVQDMDHENMFWYRQDPGLGLRLIYFSYDVKMKEKGDIPEGYSVSREKKERFSLILESASTNQTSMYLCASSIAGQGQNIQYFGAGTRLSVL.

The genes are TRBV5-1 and TRBJ2-3; D perhaps matches TRBD1 (6 bases). V lost 2 bases to trimming and J lost 3 bases, with 10 bases between them. The length of the CDR3 is 14 residues. CDR1 and CDR2 from the germline V gene are SGHRS and YFSETQ. CDR3 in amino acids: CASSFDRFTDTQYF. CDR3 DNA sequence: TGCGCCAGCAGCTTCGACAGGTTTACAGATACGCAGTATTTT.

CDR3 in DNA: TGTGCCAGCACCTTTAGCGGGAACTATGAGCAGTTCTTC. Protein product: CASTFSGNYEQFF. This sequence joins TRBV7-2 and TRBJ2-1; 8 positions agree with TRBD2. Germline trimming cut 7 bases from V and 8 bases from J; bases unmatched to any gene: 7. The CDR3 totals 13 residues. The germline V gene has CDR1 SGHTA and CDR2 FQGNSA. Supplemented by reference TRBV7-2 and TRBJ2-1, the full variable domain reads GAGVSQSPSNKVTEKGKDVELRCDPISGHTALYWYRQSLGQGLEFLIYFQGNSAPDKSGLPSDRFSAERTGGSVSTLTIQRTQQEDSAVYLCASTFSGNYEQFFGPGTRLTVL.

The chain uses TRBV5-1 and TRBJ2-7; 9 positions match TRBD2. The ends lost 0 bases at V and 6 bases at J; junction bases unmatched: 10. The germline gives CDR1 SGHRS, CDR2 YFSETQ. The CDR3 consists of 16 residues. The CDR3 nucleotides read TGCGCCAGCAGCTTGGTTCGAGCGGGAGGAGGAGGCGAGCAGTACTTC. Translating it yields CASSLVRAGGGGEQYF.

This clone was counted only a few times. The chain uses TRBV4-1 and TRBJ1-5; no definite D call. V was trimmed by 0 bases and J by 6 bases, leaving 12 bases between them. CDR1 is MGHRA, CDR2 YSYEKL, per germline. This CDR3 has 15 residues. The CDR3 loop is CASSQEGSGIQPQHF. DNA for the CDR3: TGCGCCAGCAGCCAAGAAGGGTCGGGGATTCAGCCCCAGCATTTT.

CDR3 sequence: CASSLLAPLRGLTEAFF. For the CDR3, the DNA is TGTGCCAGCAGCTTGTTGGCCCCCCTCAGGGGGCTGACTGAAGCTTTCTTT. The gene calls are TRBV5-8 and TRBJ1-1, with 8 bases that match TRBD1. CDR3 length: 17 residues. CDR1 SGHTS and CDR2 YDEGEE come from the germline V gene. Germline trimming cut 1 base from V and 5 bases from J; bases unmatched to any gene: 13.

This chain connects TRBV7-3 to TRBJ2-2; D remains unclear. The CDR3 contains 17 residues. Per germline, CDR1 SGHTA and CDR2 FQGTGA. Between the trimmed V and J ends, which lost 2 bases and 6 bases, there was a span of 19 bases. CDR3 nucleotide sequence: TGTGCCAGCAGCTTACAGGCCCAGTTCCACAACGCCGGGGAGCTGTTTTTT. This gives the protein CASSLQAQFHNAGELFF. Together with reference TRBV7-3 and TRBJ2-2, the CDR3 gives the full variable domain: GAGVSQTPSNKVTEKGKYVELRCDPISGHTALYWYRQSLGQGPEFLIYFQGTGAADDSGLPNDRFFAVRPEGSVSTLKIQRTERGDSAVYLCASSLQAQFHNAGELFFGEGSRLTVL.